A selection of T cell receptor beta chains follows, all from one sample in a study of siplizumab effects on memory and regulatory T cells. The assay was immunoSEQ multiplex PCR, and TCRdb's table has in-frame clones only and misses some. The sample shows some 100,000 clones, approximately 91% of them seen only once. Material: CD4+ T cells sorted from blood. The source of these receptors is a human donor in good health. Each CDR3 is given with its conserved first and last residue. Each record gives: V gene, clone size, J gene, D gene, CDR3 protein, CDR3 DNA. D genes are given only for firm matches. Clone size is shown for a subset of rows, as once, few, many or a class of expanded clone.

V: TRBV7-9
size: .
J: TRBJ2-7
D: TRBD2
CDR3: CASSPLAGGYEQYF
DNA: TGTGCCAGCAGCCCGCTAGCGGGGGGCTACGAGCAGTACTTC

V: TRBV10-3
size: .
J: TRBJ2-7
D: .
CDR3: CAISEPTGSLSF
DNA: TGTGCCATCAGTGAGCCCACGGGGTCTCTAAGCTTC

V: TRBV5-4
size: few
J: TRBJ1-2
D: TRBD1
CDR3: CASSLDRGRFANYGYTF
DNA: TGTGCCAGCAGCTTAGACAGGGGGCGTTTTGCGAACTATGGCTACACCTTC

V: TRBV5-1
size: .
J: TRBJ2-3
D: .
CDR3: CASSLDMGLSTDTQYF
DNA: TGCGCCAGCAGCTTGGATATGGGACTGAGCACAGATACGCAGTATTTT

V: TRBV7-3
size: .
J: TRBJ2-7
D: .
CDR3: CASSLQGGQVGEQYF
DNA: TGTGCCAGCAGCCTACAGGGTGGTCAAGTCGGCGAGCAGTACTTC

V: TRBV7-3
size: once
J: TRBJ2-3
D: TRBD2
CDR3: CASSPTRETSAVDTQYF
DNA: TGTGCCAGCAGCCCAACCCGCGAGACTAGCGCGGTAGATACGCAGTATTTT

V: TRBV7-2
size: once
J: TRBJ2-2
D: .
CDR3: CASSGRTSPAGELFF
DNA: TGTGCCAGCAGCGGGCGGACTTCTCCGGCCGGGGAGCTGTTTTTT

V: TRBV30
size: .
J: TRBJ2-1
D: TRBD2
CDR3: CAWSLAVYNEQFF
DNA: TGTGCCTGGAGCCTAGCGGTGTACAATGAGCAGTTCTTC

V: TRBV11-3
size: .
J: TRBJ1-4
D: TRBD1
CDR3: CASSMDRGGEKLFF
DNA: TGTGCCAGCAGCATGGACAGGGGTGGTGAAAAACTGTTTTTT

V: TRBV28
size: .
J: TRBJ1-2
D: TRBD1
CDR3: CASSPGTGVYGYTF
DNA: TGTGCCAGCAGCCCCGGGACAGGGGTGTATGGCTACACCTTC

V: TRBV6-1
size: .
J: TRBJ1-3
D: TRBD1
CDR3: CASSDGQGSSSGNTIYF
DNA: TGTGCCAGCAGTGACGGACAGGGTTCGAGCTCTGGAAACACCATATATTTT

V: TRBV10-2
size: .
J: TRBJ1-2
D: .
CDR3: CASSEVQGSYTF
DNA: TGCGCCAGCAGTGAGGTACAGGGAAGCTACACCTTC

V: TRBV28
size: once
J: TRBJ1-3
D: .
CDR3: CASSPVGNTIYF
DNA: TGTGCCAGCAGTCCAGTTGGAAACACCATATATTTT

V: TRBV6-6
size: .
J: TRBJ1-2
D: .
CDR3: CASQQGYYGYTF
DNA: TGTGCCAGCCAGCAGGGGTACTATGGCTACACCTTC

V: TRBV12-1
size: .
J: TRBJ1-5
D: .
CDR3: CASSLYRYSNQPQHF
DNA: TGTGCCAGCAGCTTATATCGGTATAGCAATCAGCCCCAGCATTTT

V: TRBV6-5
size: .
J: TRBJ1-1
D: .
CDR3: CASSFRGAGNTEAFF
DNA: TGTGCCAGCAGTTTCCGGGGGGCGGGGAACACTGAAGCTTTCTTT